One and the same sample provided the 2 T cell receptor beta chains below, sequenced in a study of cytomegalovirus exposure and HLA in healthy donors (dated by TCRdb to about 2017). Library preparation was by the immunoSEQ multiplex PCR assay. TCRdb's version of the immuneACCESS table is confined to in-frame rearrangements and falls short of the full clone set. An unresolved V gene accounts for under half of the shortfall where checked; the remainder is of unknown origin. This sample comprises some 67,000 clones, about 95% of them detected only once. Approximately 0.99% of the sample lies in the top ten. Sequenced material: PBMCs. These receptors all come from a woman between 18 and 30 years old in good health and CMV-seronegative.

The chain links TRBV6-5 to TRBJ1-3; D gene unclear. The ends were cut back, 0 bases at V and 6 bases at J, with 9 bases in the middle. Germline loops: CDR1 MNHEY, CDR2 SVGAGI. CDR3 size: 14 residues. CDR3 in amino acids: CASSYSEGANTIYF. In DNA, the CDR3 is TGTGCCAGCAGTTACTCGGAGGGTGCAAACACCATATATTTT.

The chain joins TRBV5-1 to TRBJ2-3; 7 bases are shared with TRBD2. The CDR3 spans 13 residues. Germline V gene data show CDR1 as SGHRS and CDR2 as YFSETQ. Trimming took 7 bases from V and 3 from J; bases not matched to a gene: 5. CDR3 nucleotides: TGCGCCAGCCGACTAGCACAAACAGATACGCAGTATTTT. Its protein product is CASRLAQTDTQYF.